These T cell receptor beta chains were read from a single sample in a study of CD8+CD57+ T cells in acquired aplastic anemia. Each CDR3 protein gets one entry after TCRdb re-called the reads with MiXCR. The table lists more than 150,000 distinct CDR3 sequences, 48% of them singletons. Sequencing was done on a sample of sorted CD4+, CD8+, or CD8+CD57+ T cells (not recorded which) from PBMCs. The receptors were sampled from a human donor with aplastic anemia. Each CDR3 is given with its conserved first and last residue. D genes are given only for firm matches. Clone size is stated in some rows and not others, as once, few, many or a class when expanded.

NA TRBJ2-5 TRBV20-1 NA TGCAGTGCTCTCAAGGACAGGAGGGGGGCCAGCCAAGAGACCCAGTACTTC CSALKDRRGASQETQYF
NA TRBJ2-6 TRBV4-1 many TGCGCCAGCAGCCCGCCTCCCGACAGATCTGGGGCCAACGTCCTGACTTTC CASSPPPDRSGANVLTF
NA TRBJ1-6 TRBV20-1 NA TGCAGTGTTAGGGGTAGGCAGGGAAATTCACCCCTCCACTTT CSVRGRQGNSPLHF
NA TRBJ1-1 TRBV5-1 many TGCGCCAGCAGCCAACAGGCCATGAACACTGAAGCTTTCTTT CASSQQAMNTEAFF
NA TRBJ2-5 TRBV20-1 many TGCAGTGTTCCCCGGGACCTAAACTGGGAGACCCAGTACTTC CSVPRDLNWETQYF
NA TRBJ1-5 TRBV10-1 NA TGCGCCAGCATCGGACAGATCAATCAGCCCCAGCATTTT CASIGQINQPQHF
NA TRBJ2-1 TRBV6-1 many TGTGCCAGCGTGCAGGGTGTAGGAAATGAGCAGTTCTTC CASVQGVGNEQFF
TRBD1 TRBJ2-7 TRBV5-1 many TGCGCCAGCAGCTCCTCCGGGACAGGTCCGAACGAGCAGTACTTC CASSSSGTGPNEQYF
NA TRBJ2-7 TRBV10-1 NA TGCGCCAGCAGTGAGTACCGGGGCGGCTACGAGCAGTACTTC CASSEYRGGYEQYF
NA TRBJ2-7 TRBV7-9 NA TGTGCCAGCAGCTTAGTGCTCGAGCAGTACTTC CASSLVLEQYF
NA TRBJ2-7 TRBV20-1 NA TGCAGTGCTAGAGATCGGGCAGGGTACTACGAGCAGTACTTC CSARDRAGYYEQYF
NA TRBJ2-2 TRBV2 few TGTGCCAGCAGTCCTGGAAACACCGGGGAGCTGTTTTTT CASSPGNTGELFF
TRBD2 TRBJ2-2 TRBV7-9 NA TGTGCCAGCAGCCTGACTAGCGCCGGGGAGCTGTTTTTT CASSLTSAGELFF
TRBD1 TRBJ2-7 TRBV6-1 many TGTGCCAGCGTTCGACAGGGGTTATACGAGCAGTACTTC CASVRQGLYEQYF
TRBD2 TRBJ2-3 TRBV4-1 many TGCGCCAGCAGCCGTGCCCGGGAGGCGCAGTATTTT CASSRAREAQYF
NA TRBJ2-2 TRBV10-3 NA TGTGCCATACAAGGGCAACAGGGCAGCACCGGGGAGCTGTTTTTT CAIQGQQGSTGELFF
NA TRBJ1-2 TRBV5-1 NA TGCGCCAGCAGCGATGGGACAATGATTAACTATGGCTACACCTTC CASSDGTMINYGYTF
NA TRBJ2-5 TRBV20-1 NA TGCAGTGCGCCCGACGGACAAGAGACCCAGTACTTC CSAPDGQETQYF
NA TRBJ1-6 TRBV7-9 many TGTGCCAGCAGCCCCGACGGCCGGTTCGGTTCACCCCTCCACTTT CASSPDGRFGSPLHF
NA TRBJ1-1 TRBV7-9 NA TGCACCAGCAGCTTAAGCACTGAAGCTTTCTTT CTSSLSTEAFF
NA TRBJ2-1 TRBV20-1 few TGCAGTGCGCCAGTGTACAATGAGCAGTTCTTC CSAPVYNEQFF
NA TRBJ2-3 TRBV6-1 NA TGTGCCATCAGTCAACAGGGAGATACGCAGTATTTT CAISQQGDTQYF
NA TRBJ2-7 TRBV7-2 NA TGTGCCAGCAGCTTAGGGCCGAGGGGAGAGCAGTACTTC CASSLGPRGEQYF
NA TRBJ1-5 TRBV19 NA TGTGCCAGTAGGGACAGTAGCAATCAGCCCCAGCATTTT CASRDSSNQPQHF
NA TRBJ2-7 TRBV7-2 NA TGTGCCAGCAGCTTAGTTCCGGGATCCTACGAGCAGTACTTC CASSLVPGSYEQYF
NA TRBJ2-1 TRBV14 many TGTGCCAGCAGCCCGTTGACGGGCCAGGGGGGCGGGGATGAGCAGTTCTTC CASSPLTGQGGGDEQFF
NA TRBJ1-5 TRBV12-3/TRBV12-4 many TGTGCCAGCAGAACGACAGATAGCAATCAGCCCCAGCATTTT CASRTTDSNQPQHF
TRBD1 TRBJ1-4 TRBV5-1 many TGCGCCAGCAGTCAGGGGGCAAATGAAAAACTGTTTTTT CASSQGANEKLFF